This T cell receptor beta chain originates from a study of shared clonotypes between healthy human individuals. This CDR3 has 15 amino acids. Deletions cut 0 bases from V and 1 base from J, with 9 bases between. Germline lookup yields CDR1 GTSNPN and CDR2 SVGIG (reference sequence). Sequencing was performed with immunoSEQ multiplex PCR; in TCRdb, only in-frame clones are kept and a portion is missing. This sample has fewer than 600,000 clones, with around 78% found just once. This clone occurred a few times. The TCR originated in a woman aged 40-49 years in good health. Some clones in this sample may be carry-over from other donors' samples. The V call is TRBV30, the J call TRBJ2-2; possibly TRBD2 for D (5 bases). The sample consisted of PBMCs. The CDR3 DNA reads as TGTGCCTGGAGTGTAGCGGAAAGGAACACCGGGGAGCTGTTTTTT. This sequence encodes CAWSVAERNTGELFF.